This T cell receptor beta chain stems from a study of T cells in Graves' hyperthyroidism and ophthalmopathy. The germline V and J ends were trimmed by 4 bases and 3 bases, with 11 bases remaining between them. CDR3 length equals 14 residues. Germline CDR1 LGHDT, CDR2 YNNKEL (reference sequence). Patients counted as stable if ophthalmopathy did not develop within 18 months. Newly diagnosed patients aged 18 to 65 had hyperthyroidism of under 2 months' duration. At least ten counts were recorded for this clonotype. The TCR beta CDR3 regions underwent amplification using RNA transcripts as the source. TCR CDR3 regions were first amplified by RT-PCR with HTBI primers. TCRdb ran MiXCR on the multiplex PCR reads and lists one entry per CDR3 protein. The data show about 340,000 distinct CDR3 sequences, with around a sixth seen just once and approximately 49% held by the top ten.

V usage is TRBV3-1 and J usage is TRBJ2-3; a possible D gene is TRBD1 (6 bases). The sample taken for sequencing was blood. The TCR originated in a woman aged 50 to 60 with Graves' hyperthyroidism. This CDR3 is CASSLGQTTDTQYF. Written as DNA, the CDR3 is TGTGCCAGCAGCCTAGGACAGACGACAGATACGCAGTATTTT.